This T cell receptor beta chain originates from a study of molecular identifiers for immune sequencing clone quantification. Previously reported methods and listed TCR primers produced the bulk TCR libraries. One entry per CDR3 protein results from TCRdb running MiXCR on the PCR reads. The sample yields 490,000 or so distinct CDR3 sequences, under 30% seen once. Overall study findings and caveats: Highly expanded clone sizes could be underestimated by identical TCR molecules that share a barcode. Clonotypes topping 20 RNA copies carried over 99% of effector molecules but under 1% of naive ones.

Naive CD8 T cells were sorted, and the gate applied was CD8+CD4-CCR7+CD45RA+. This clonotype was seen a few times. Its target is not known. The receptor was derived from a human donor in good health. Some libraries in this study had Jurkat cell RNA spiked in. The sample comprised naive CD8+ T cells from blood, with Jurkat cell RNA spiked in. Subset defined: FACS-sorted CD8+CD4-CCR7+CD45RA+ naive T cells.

CDR3 in amino acids: CASTSLPMNTEAFF. The CDR3 DNA is TGCGCCAGCACTTCTCTGCCTATGAACACTGAAGCTTTCTTT. The chain couples TRBV4-1 to TRBJ1-1, with D unresolved. CDR3 size: 14 residues. In germline, CDR1 is MGHRA, CDR2 YSYEKL. V was trimmed by 7 bases and J by 0 bases, leaving 12 bases between them.